This is a list of T cell receptor beta chains from one sample in a study of early T cells in non-severe SARS-CoV-2 infection. In TCRdb, the 5' RACE reads were re-called with MiXCR into one record per CDR3 protein. The sample yields 100,000 to 140,000 distinct CDR3 sequences, roughly 10% seen once. The sample was whole blood. These receptors were taken from an adult who was a healthcare worker with PCR-confirmed SARS-CoV-2 infection or an uninfected control (not recorded which). CDR3s include the opening cysteine and the closing phenylalanine or tryptophan. D genes are given only for firm matches. Clone sizes are given selectively: once, few, many, or a class where the clone is expanded.

size	D	V	J	CDR3	DNA
-	-	TRBV10-3	TRBJ2-5	CATWGEQMQETQYF	TGTGCCACCTGGGGGGAACAGATGCAAGAGACCCAGTACTTC
many	-	TRBV24-1	TRBJ2-1	CATSDLPIRRVGRPEFF	TGTGCCACCAGTGATTTGCCGATTCGCCGTGTTGGGAGGCCTGAGTTCTTC
few	-	TRBV19	TRBJ2-3	CASNRSPGDTQYF	TGTGCCAGTAACAGGTCACCGGGGGATACGCAGTATTTT
few	TRBD2	TRBV20-1	TRBJ2-3	CSAISGSWDTQYF	TGCAGTGCTATTAGCGGGAGTTGGGATACGCAGTATTTT
many	-	TRBV7-2	TRBJ2-1	CASSPQTAYNEQFF	TGTGCCAGCAGCCCGCAGACAGCATACAATGAGCAGTTCTTC
many	-	TRBV7-9	TRBJ2-7	CASSPLAVGRYEQYF	TGTGCCAGCAGCCCCTTAGCCGTAGGGAGGTACGAGCAGTACTTC
many	TRBD1	TRBV3-1	TRBJ1-5	CASSQGDFQPQHF	TGTGCCAGCAGTCAGGGGGATTTTCAGCCCCAGCATTTT
-	TRBD1	TRBV7-2	TRBJ2-1	CASSLPGTGDEQFF	TGTGCCAGCAGCCTCCCCGGGACAGGGGACGAGCAGTTCTTC
-	-	TRBV6-1	TRBJ2-7	CASNLAPQSYPSYEQYF	TGTGCCAGCAACCTCGCCCCTCAATCCTACCCATCCTACGAGCAGTACTTC
many	-	TRBV5-1	TRBJ2-1	CASSLVPGGDNEQFF	TGCGCCAGCAGCTTGGTTCCAGGGGGGGACAATGAGCAGTTCTTC
many	-	TRBV3-1	TRBJ2-7	CARTGKNLYEQYF	TGTGCCAGAACCGGGAAAAACCTCTACGAGCAGTACTTC
few	TRBD1	TRBV14	TRBJ2-1	CASSPNRGQEYNEQFF	TGTGCCAGCAGCCCTAACCGGGGACAGGAGTACAATGAGCAGTTCTTC